One sample yielded the 18 T cell receptor beta chains listed below, sequenced in a study of shared clonotypes between healthy human individuals. Generated by immunoSEQ multiplex PCR, the TCRdb table keeps only in-frame clones and is missing some. The repertoire holds 2.3 million or so clones, with 85% to 95% as singletons. The sample taken for sequencing was naive CD4+ T cells from PBMCs. The sample's subset: CD45RA+ positively selected. Receptor source: a man aged 18 to 29 in good health. Some clones in this sample may be carry-over from other donors' samples.

Remarks on this clone: At one end the junction does not follow the germline gene, possibly because of a read error. This chain links TRBV12-5 with TRBJ2-7; a weak D match, TRBD2 (5 bases). The CDR3 length is 12 residues. The germline gives CDR1 LGHNT, CDR2 FRNRAP. In DNA form, the CDR3 reads TGTACTAGTGGTATATCCTGGTACGAGCAGTACTTC. Residues: CTSGISWYEQYF.

The chain is built from TRBV28 and TRBJ1-1, with D uncertain. The CDR3 contains 14 residues. Trimming took off 5 bases at V and 6 bases at J, with 16 bases between the two ends. Germline V gene lookup returns CDR1 MDHEN and CDR2 SYDVKM. CDR3 DNA sequence: TGTGCCAGCAGTAGGGAGGGCGCTAGGTCTGAAGCTTTCTTT. Protein sequence: CASSREGARSEAFF. Variable domain in full (rest from reference TRBV28 and TRBJ1-1): DVKVTQSSRYLVKRTGEKVFLECVQDMDHENMFWYRQDPGLGLRLIYFSYDVKMKEKGDIPEGYSVSREKKERFSLILESASTNQTSMYLCASSREGARSEAFFGQGTRLTVV.

This clone occurred once. The V and J genes are TRBV10-3 and TRBJ2-7; TRBD1 might be the D (5 bases). Germline CDR1 and CDR2: ENHRY and SYGVKD. Trimming removed 10 bases at V and 1 base at J, with 11 bases between. This CDR3 comprises 12 residues. The CDR3 reads CATADRSYEQYF. The DNA for the CDR3 is TGTGCCACCGCCGACAGATCCTACGAGCAGTACTTC.

The table lists this clone with a few counts. The chain uses TRBV29-1 and TRBJ1-1; tentative D call: TRBD1 (6 bases). V lost 3 bases and J lost 1, with 9 bases in between. CDR1 is SQVTM, CDR2 ANQGSEA, per germline. CDR3 length equals 13 residues. The CDR3 loop reads CSVEGQPNTEAFF. CDR3 DNA: TGCAGCGTTGAGGGACAACCGAACACTGAAGCTTTCTTT. Combining the CDR3 with reference TRBV29-1 and TRBJ1-1 gives the whole variable domain SAVISQKPSRDICQRGTSLTIQCQVDSQVTMMFWYRQQPGQSLTLIATANQGSEATYESGFVIDKFPISRPNLTFSTLTVSNMSPEDSSIYLCSVEGQPNTEAFFGQGTRLTVV.

The chain joins TRBV15 to TRBJ2-3, with a tentative D call TRBD1 (6 bases). This CDR3 is 12 amino acids long. Deletions cut 1 base from V and 8 bases from J, with 7 bases between. CDR1 is LNHNV and CDR2 is YYDKDF in the germline V gene (reference sequence). The CDR3 DNA reads as TGTGCCACCAGCAGAGTCAGGGGTACGCAGTATTTT. Protein product: CATSRVRGTQYF.

This clone was observed once. The gene calls are TRBV27 and TRBJ1-5, with D possibly matching TRBD1 (5 bases). Germline-derived CDR1 and CDR2 are MNHEY and SMNVEV (reference sequence). The CDR3 contains 19 residues. Trimming pared 5 bases from V and 7 bases from J, leaving 30 bases between. CDR3 bases: TGTGCCAGCAGTCCCCCCCGGGGCAGGGAAGGGCCTCTCAACCAGCCCCAGCATTTT. Amino acids: CASSPPRGREGPLNQPQHF.

Comments on this clone: The junction differs from germline at one of its ends, possibly a read error. The rearrangement uses TRBV6-1 and TRBJ2-1; no reliable D call. Per germline, CDR1 MNHNS and CDR2 SASEGT. CDR3 size: 11 residues. DNA of the CDR3: TGTGCCAGCAGTGAAGCGACACCGGGCGTCTTC. Amino acids: CASSEATPGVF.

V gene TRBV28 combines with J gene TRBJ2-6; weak D call: TRBD2 (5 bases). Germline CDR1 and CDR2: MDHEN and SYDVKM. This CDR3 is built from 15 residues. Trimming stripped 6 bases from V and 4 bases from J, with 13 bases between. CDR3 loop: CASSVGGPGANVLTF. As DNA, the CDR3 is TGTGCCAGCAGCGTGGGCGGGCCCGGGGCCAACGTCCTGACTTTC.

This clone was seen a few times. J is TRBJ1-1 and V is TRBV5-5; D is unclear. Germline CDR1 reads SGHKS; CDR2 reads YYEKEE (reference sequence). The CDR3 has 13 residues. V lost 0 bases, J lost 1 base, and 4 bases lay in between. The CDR3 reads CASSLVPNTEAFF. The DNA of the CDR3 is TGTGCCAGCAGCTTGGTCCCGAACACTGAAGCTTTCTTT.

V and J are TRBV7-9 and TRBJ1-1; tentatively, D is TRBD1 (5 bases). The CDR3 consists of 14 residues. Germline V lookup: CDR1 SEHNR, CDR2 FQNEAQ (reference sequence). V was clipped by 5 bases and J by 1 base, with 11 bases between them. The CDR3 protein is CASSQGEENTEAFF. The CDR3 bases are TGTGCCAGCAGCCAAGGGGAGGAGAACACTGAAGCTTTCTTT.

J is TRBJ2-7 and V is TRBV5-5; possibly TRBD2 for D (5 bases). V was trimmed by 2 bases and J by 0 bases, leaving 9 bases between them. The CDR3 consists of 14 residues. Germline V gene data show CDR1 as SGHKS and CDR2 as YYEKEE (reference sequence). The CDR3 DNA reads as TGTGCCAGCAGCTTAGGACTGATCTCCTACGAGCAGTACTTC. This encodes CASSLGLISYEQYF.

This chain uses TRBV7-2 with TRBJ2-3, with D perhaps given as TRBD1 or TRBD2 (5 bases each). CDR1 and CDR2 (germline): SGHTA, FQGNSA. Trimming stripped 3 bases from V and 7 bases from J, with 20 bases between. The CDR3 runs to 16 residues. CDR3 sequence (DNA): TGTGCCAGCAGCTTCCCCGCGGGCAGGGCGTTGAATACGCAGTATTTT. Translating it yields CASSFPAGRALNTQYF.

The rearrangement links TRBV5-1 to TRBJ2-7; TRBD1 agrees at 11 bases. This CDR3 is built from 14 residues. The V gene's germline CDR1 is SGHRS and CDR2 YFSETQ. The J segment lost 5 bases and the V segment lost 4 bases, leaving 5 bases of the junction unmatched. The CDR3 DNA sequence: TGCGCCAGCAGCCGAGGACAGGGGGCCCACGAGCAGTACTTC. This translates into CASSRGQGAHEQYF.

This chain uses TRBV18 with TRBJ2-7; TRBD2 matches at 9 bases. The CDR3 has 16 amino acids. Germline CDR1 and CDR2: KGHSH and LQKENI. Trimming cost V 6 bases and J 1 base; bases outside gene matches: 10. The CDR3, as DNA: TGTGCCAGCTCTGTTAGGCCTAGCGGGGCGTCCTACGAGCAGTACTTC. Protein product: CASSVRPSGASYEQYF.

This clone showed up just a few times. The same CDR3 can be traced to other DNA sequences in this sample. This rearrangement joins TRBV20-1 to TRBJ1-5; no definite D call. The CDR3 length is 11 residues. CDR1 is DFQATT, CDR2 SNEGSKA, per germline (reference sequence). V was trimmed by 1 base and J by 2 bases, leaving 0 bases between them. The CDR3 DNA sequence: TGCAGTGCTAGAGGCAATCAGCCCCAGCATTTT. Amino acids: CSARGNQPQHF.

J is TRBJ2-5 and V is TRBV28; 10 bases match TRBD1. Germline V CDR1 and CDR2: MDHEN, SYDVKM. The junction had 14 bases not matched to a gene; V was cut back by 5 bases and J by 5 bases. CDR3 size: 17 residues. Written as DNA, the CDR3 is TGTGCCAGCAGTCCGTTTCCGGGACAGGGGCGAGGGGAGACCCAGTACTTC. It encodes CASSPFPGQGRGETQYF. The full variable domain, rest sourced from reference TRBV28 and TRBJ2-5, is DVKVTQSSRYLVKRTGEKVFLECVQDMDHENMFWYRQDPGLGLRLIYFSYDVKMKEKGDIPEGYSVSREKKERFSLILESASTNQTSMYLCASSPFPGQGRGETQYFGPGTRLLVL.

The chain uses TRBV7-8 and TRBJ2-6, with D tentatively TRBD1 (5 bases). This CDR3 contains 17 residues. CDR1 is SGHVS and CDR2 is FQNEAQ in the germline V gene. The V end was cut by 5 bases, the J end by 0 bases, with 14 bases between. The CDR3 bases are TGTGCCAGCAGCCCACCTGGACACCTCTCTGGGGCCAACGTCCTGACTTTC. The encoded protein is CASSPPGHLSGANVLTF. Full variable domain (outside the CDR3, taken from reference TRBV7-8 and TRBJ2-6): GAGVSQSPRYKVAKRGQDVALRCDPISGHVSLFWYQQALGQGPEFLTYFQNEAQLDKSGLPSDRFFAERPEGSVSTLKIQRTQQEDSAVYLCASSPPGHLSGANVLTFGAGSRLTVL.

V usage is TRBV5-4 and J usage is TRBJ2-7, with a tentative D call TRBD1 (6 bases). From germline, CDR1 is SGHNT and CDR2 YYREEE (reference sequence). The CDR3 runs to 13 residues. Trimming took off 1 base at V and 4 bases at J, with 9 bases between the two ends. The chain's CDR3 is CASSLTGKYEQYF. CDR3 DNA: TGTGCCAGCAGCTTGACAGGGAAATACGAGCAGTACTTC.